The T cell receptor beta chain described here comes from a study of vaccination and CD4 T cells after COVID-19. In the study overall: The post-COVID sampling time was a median roughly 99 days after diagnosis, ranging from 35 to 161. Sampling that followed vaccination took place a median approximately 70 days after dose two, within a range of 14 to 241.

The V end was cut by 7 bases, the J end by 4 bases, with 11 bases between. This CDR3 is built from 12 residues. The germline V gene has CDR1 SNHLY and CDR2 FYNNEI. TCRdb re-analysed the PCR reads in MiXCR, keeping a single row per CDR3 protein. The sample carries fewer than 20,000 distinct CDR3 sequences, around 69% recorded once. The specimen comprised CD4+ T cells from blood, sampled after SARS-CoV-2 vaccination. The gene calls are TRBV2 and TRBJ2-7, with D possibly TRBD2 on 5 matching bases. The TCR originated in a human donor who had recovered from COVID-19. The CDR3 reads CASIRTSYEQYF. For the CDR3, the DNA is TGTGCCAGCATCCGGACTTCTTACGAGCAGTACTTC.